These T cell receptor beta chains were read from a single sample in a study of shared clonotypes between healthy human individuals. Using immunoSEQ multiplex PCR, the repertoire was profiled, and TCRdb retains in-frame clones only, with some absent. The sample has under 1,100,000 clones, under 80% seen once. Input material: memory CD4+ T cells sorted from blood. The receptors here all came from a man younger than 35 in good health. Both conserved end residues are part of each CDR3. The D gene is left open where the match is weak. Clone size, where shown, is once, few, many, or a class for clones that have expanded.

j_call clone_size d_call v_call cdr3_nt cdr3_aa
TRBJ1-5 . TRBD1 TRBV28 TGTGCCAGCAGACAACAGGGGCCGAATCAGCCCCAGCATTTT CASRQQGPNQPQHF
TRBJ2-7 . . TRBV21-1 TGTGCCAGCAGCTCATGTCGGGACCGGGACAGGGATCCTCGGGTCCCCGAGCAGTACTTC CASSSCRDRDRDPRVPEQYF
TRBJ2-7 . TRBD1 TRBV27 TGTGCCAGCAGTGTCTCCGGGACAGGGATCTACGAGCAGTACTTC CASSVSGTGIYEQYF
TRBJ2-1 . . TRBV9 TGTGCCAGCAGCCCCACCGTGGGTAGCTCCTACAATGAGCAGTTCTTC CASSPTVGSSYNEQFF
TRBJ1-2 . . TRBV7-2 TGTGCCAGCAGGCCCGACAGGACTCTTCTCTATGGCTACACCTTC CASRPDRTLLYGYTF
TRBJ2-3 many . TRBV5-1 TGCGCCAGCAGCCCGGAACGTAGAGGAGGCACAGATACGCAGTATTTT CASSPERRGGTDTQYF
TRBJ2-2 . TRBD1 TRBV29-1 TGCAGCGTTTCACGTGTCGTGACAGGGGCGAACACCGGGGAGCTGTTTTTT CSVSRVVTGANTGELFF
TRBJ2-1 . TRBD2 TRBV6-1 TGTGCCAGCAGTGAAGAGGCGGGAGGGAAGGCAGGAGGATTCTTC CASSEEAGGKAGGFF
TRBJ1-1 . . TRBV7-9 TGTGCCAGCAGCTCGGGGGGTTTCACTGAAGCTTTCTTT CASSSGGFTEAFF
TRBJ2-5 . . TRBV5-3 TGTGCCAGAAACGCCCGAGGGAGAGGAGAGACCCAGTACTTC CARNARGRGETQYF
TRBJ1-3 . . TRBV10-3 TGTGCCATCAGTGAGTCGAGAGGGCCAGGAAACACCATATATTTT CAISESRGPGNTIYF
TRBJ2-1 . . TRBV27 TGTGCCAGCAGTTTCTGGGGAGGCGGGTACAATGAGCAGTTCTTC CASSFWGGGYNEQFF
TRBJ2-1 . . TRBV27 TGTGCCAGCAAGCGACTAGACAATGAGCAGTTCTTC CASKRLDNEQFF
TRBJ2-7 . TRBD2 TRBV6-5 TGTGCCAGCAGCAGAGGGGCGGGGGGGCGCGAGCAGTACTTC CASSRGAGGREQYF
TRBJ1-1 . . TRBV10-3 TGTGCCATCAGTGTCGGGACGGGCACTGAAGCTTTCTTT CAISVGTGTEAFF
TRBJ2-7 . TRBD2 TRBV30 TGTGCCTGGGCCAAGGGACTAGCTCAACTATTC CAWAKGLAQLF
TRBJ1-3 . . TRBV29-1 TGCAGCGTTGTGATAGCTGGAAACACCATATATTTT CSVVIAGNTIYF
TRBJ2-2 . . TRBV11-3 TGTGCCAGCAGCTTAGCGGGAGCGGGTACCGGGGAGCTGTTTTTT CASSLAGAGTGELFF
TRBJ1-6 . . TRBV6-5 TGTGCCAGCAGGCCCACGACGTCACTTTCACCCCTCCACTTT CASRPTTSLSPLHF
TRBJ2-7 few TRBD1 TRBV27 TGTGCCAGCAGTGTCCGGGACAGCAGCAACGAGCAGTACTTC CASSVRDSSNEQYF
TRBJ2-3 . TRBD2 TRBV30 TGTGCCTCAAGACCGGGACTACCAACAGATACGCAGTATTTT CASRPGLPTDTQYF
TRBJ2-1 . . TRBV2 TGTGCCAGCAAGCAGGGCTCCTACAATGAGCAGTTCTTC CASKQGSYNEQFF
TRBJ2-7 . TRBD1 TRBV6-5 TGTGCCAGCAAGAGGGGACAGGTTTCCTACGAGCAGTACTTC CASKRGQVSYEQYF
TRBJ2-5 few . TRBV15 TGTGCCACCAGCAGAGACTTGTACCAAGAGACCCAGTACTTC CATSRDLYQETQYF